Each of the 24 T cell receptor beta chains below was sequenced from the same sample in a study of cytomegalovirus exposure and HLA in healthy donors. The repertoire was sequenced with immunoSEQ multiplex PCR; TCRdb's copy has only in-frame clones and lacks some. The table has some 68,000 clones, 94% seen once; the top ten hold 1.4%. Sequencing was done on a sample of PBMCs. The receptors shown here come from a man aged 18 to 35 in good health and CMV-seropositive.

V gene TRBV20-1 combines with J gene TRBJ2-1; D not certain. The CDR3 has 11 residues. Germline lookup yields CDR1 DFQATT and CDR2 SNEGSKA (reference sequence). V was pared by 3 bases and J by 5 bases, with 5 bases between. DNA for the CDR3: TGCAGTGCTAGCCAGGACAATGAGCAGTTCTTC. Translating it yields CSASQDNEQFF.

V and J are TRBV18 and TRBJ2-3; 7 bases are shared with TRBD1. Germline CDR1 and CDR2: KGHSH and LQKENI. The CDR3 sequence is 17 residues long. V was clipped by 0 bases and J by 5 bases; unmatched bases: 11. The CDR3 loop reads CASSPPLAGGFGDTQYF. DNA for the CDR3: TGTGCCAGCTCACCACCTCTGGCAGGGGGTTTTGGAGATACGCAGTATTTT.

CDR3 sequence (DNA): TGTGCCACCAGTTTAGGTGGGGGCGGTCAAGAGACCCAGTACTTC. The encoded protein is CATSLGGGGQETQYF. The chain uses TRBV15 and TRBJ2-5, with D possibly matching TRBD1 (6 bases). Trimming took off 6 bases at V and 2 bases at J, with 16 bases between the two ends. Germline CDR1 LNHNV, CDR2 YYDKDF (reference sequence). The CDR3 is 15 amino acids.

The rearrangement joins TRBV6-1 to TRBJ2-1, with D possibly TRBD1 on 5 matching bases. CDR1 is MNHNS, CDR2 SASEGT, per germline. The CDR3 spans 11 residues. V gave up 6 bases and J gave up 8 bases, with 8 bases separating them. DNA of the CDR3: TGTGCCAGCAGAGGGGTAGATGAGCAGTTCTTC. Amino acids: CASRGVDEQFF.

The V and J genes are TRBV7-9 and TRBJ2-7; 13 bases agree with TRBD2. Trimming removed 4 bases from V and 3 bases from J; junction bases left unmatched: 6. This CDR3 has 16 amino acids. Germline lookup yields CDR1 SEHNR and CDR2 FQNEAQ (reference sequence). The CDR3 loop reads CASSSDRTSGSYEQYF. CDR3 nucleotides: TGTGCCAGCAGCTCAGACCGGACTAGCGGGAGCTACGAGCAGTACTTC.

The chain combines TRBV9 with TRBJ1-2; 11 nucleotides line up with TRBD1. CDR3 length: 15 amino acids. Germline-derived CDR1 and CDR2 are SGDLS and YYNGEE. Unmatched junction bases numbered 7, after V lost 4 bases and J lost 5 bases. The chain's CDR3 is CASSPGTGGGYGYTF. For the CDR3, the DNA is TGTGCCAGCAGCCCCGGGACAGGGGGTGGTTATGGCTACACCTTC.

The chain recombines TRBV5-1 with TRBJ2-3; 9 bases map to TRBD2. CDR1 is SGHRS, CDR2 YFSETQ, per germline. V dropped 4 bases and J dropped 2; count of bases not matched to a gene: 8. CDR3 length: 16 residues. CDR3 sequence (DNA): TGCGCCAGCAGCGCTCCCCAGCGGGGGGACACAGATACGCAGTATTTT. Translated, it gives CASSAPQRGDTDTQYF. The full variable domain, in which reference TRBV5-1 and TRBJ2-3 provide the parts outside the CDR3, is KAGVTQTPRYLIKTRGQQVTLSCSPISGHRSVSWYQQTPGQGLQFLFEYFSETQRNKGNFPGRFSGRQFSNSRSEMNVSTLELGDSALYLCASSAPQRGDTDTQYFGPGTRLTVL.

This chain connects TRBV29-1 to TRBJ2-1; D gene uncertain. This CDR3 has 11 residues. The germline gives CDR1 SQVTM, CDR2 ANQGSEA. V was cut by 4 bases and J by 4 bases, with 5 bases left in between. The chain's CDR3 is CSVGGYNEQFF. The CDR3 coding sequence is TGCAGCGTTGGAGGTTACAATGAGCAGTTCTTC.

The chain employs TRBV27 and TRBJ2-5; 14 bases line up with TRBD2. CDR3 length equals 16 residues. The germline gives CDR1 MNHEY, CDR2 SMNVEV (reference sequence). The ends lost 2 bases at V and 4 bases at J; junction bases unmatched: 3. CDR3: CASSLLGTSGRETQYF. CDR3 DNA sequence: TGTGCCAGCAGTTTACTTGGGACTAGCGGGAGAGAGACCCAGTACTTC.

The chain uses TRBV28 and TRBJ1-1; D ambiguous. V lost 9 bases to trimming and J lost 0 bases, with 14 bases between them. Germline-derived CDR1 and CDR2 are MDHEN and SYDVKM. This CDR3 contains 14 residues. The CDR3 DNA reads as TGTGCCAGTCCCCCTCGAGGGATGAACACTGAAGCTTTCTTT. Translated: CASPPRGMNTEAFF.

V usage is TRBV5-6 and J usage is TRBJ1-1; possible D gene TRBD1, 5 bases. The CDR3 has 13 amino acids. Germline V lookup: CDR1 SGHDT, CDR2 YYEEEE. Trimming removed 3 bases at V and 4 bases at J, with 10 bases between. The CDR3 here is CASSWGVGTEAFF. CDR3 bases: TGTGCCAGCAGCTGGGGGGTGGGCACTGAAGCTTTCTTT.

The chain has TRBV5-8 and TRBJ1-4; D uncertain. Germline V gives CDR1 SGHTS, CDR2 YDEGEE. Trimming stripped 4 bases from V and 4 bases from J, with 14 bases between. This CDR3 is built from 15 residues. CDR3: CASSPRTGFNEKLFF. For the CDR3, the DNA is TGTGCCAGCAGCCCCCGGACGGGGTTTAATGAAAAACTGTTTTTT.

The DNA for the CDR3 is TGTGCCAGTAGTCATAAGACTGGCGGCGGTGAAGCTTTCTTT. This translates into CASSHKTGGGEAFF. This rearrangement joins TRBV19 to TRBJ1-1; the D is unclear. CDR1 and CDR2 (germline): LNHDA, SQIVND (reference sequence). This CDR3 is built from 14 residues. Trimming took off 5 bases at V and 7 bases at J, with 17 bases between the two ends.

V gene TRBV19 combines with J gene TRBJ1-2; tentative D call: TRBD1 (5 bases). The CDR3 consists of 17 residues. The V gene lost 1 base and the J gene lost 5 bases, with 20 bases spanning the gap. The V gene's germline CDR1 is LNHDA and CDR2 SQIVND (reference sequence). CDR3: CASSIGPKRQHLYGYTF. CDR3 DNA sequence: TGTGCCAGTAGTATAGGGCCCAAACGACAGCATCTATATGGCTACACCTTC.

J is TRBJ2-2 and V is TRBV7-6; D might be TRBD1 (6 bases). Germline-derived CDR1 and CDR2 are SGHVS and FNYEAQ. This CDR3 spans 12 amino acids. Trimming removed 4 bases from V and 8 bases from J, with 8 bases in between. CDR3 protein: CASSSGVGELFF. CDR3 bases: TGTGCCAGCAGCTCAGGGGTAGGGGAGCTGTTTTTT.

The genes are TRBV11-3 and TRBJ1-1, with no clear D. This CDR3 comprises 13 residues. CDR1 is SGHNT and CDR2 is YENEEA in the germline V gene. V lost 5 bases and J 4 bases, leaving 11 bases between the germline ends. The CDR3 here is CASSQQSSTEAFF. Written as DNA, the CDR3 is TGTGCCAGCAGCCAACAGAGCTCCACTGAAGCTTTCTTT.

The chain carries TRBV2 and TRBJ1-4, with 7 bases lining up with TRBD1. The CDR3 is made up of 14 amino acids. The germline gives CDR1 SNHLY, CDR2 FYNNEI. Unmatched junction bases numbered 4, after V lost 6 bases and J lost 3 bases. In DNA, the CDR3 is TGTGCCAGCAGCATACAGGGGCCTAATGAAAAACTGTTTTTT. Protein: CASSIQGPNEKLFF. Using reference TRBV2 and TRBJ1-4 for the parts outside the CDR3, the full variable domain is EPEVTQTPSHQVTQMGQEVILRCVPISNHLYFYWYRQILGQKVEFLVSFYNNEISEKSEIFDDQFSVERPDGSNFTLKIRSTKLEDSAMYFCASSIQGPNEKLFFGSGTQLSVL.

The chain has TRBV7-2 and TRBJ2-1; D unresolved. Germline CDR1 is SGHTA and CDR2 is FQGNSA. The V gene lost 5 bases and the J gene lost 4 bases, with 15 bases spanning the gap. There are 15 residues in the CDR3. The CDR3 DNA reads TGTGCCAGCAGCCTAATGCACTCAGGTTACAATGAGCAGTTCTTC. As protein: CASSLMHSGYNEQFF. Combining the CDR3 with reference TRBV7-2 and TRBJ2-1 gives the whole variable domain GAGVSQSPSNKVTEKGKDVELRCDPISGHTALYWYRQSLGQGLEFLIYFQGNSAPDKSGLPSDRFSAERTGGSVSTLTIQRTQQEDSAVYLCASSLMHSGYNEQFFGPGTRLTVL.

The chain recombines TRBV2 with TRBJ2-1; 9 bases are a match to TRBD1. Per germline, CDR1 SNHLY and CDR2 FYNNEI. V lost 9 bases and J lost 4; bases outside the gene matches: 7. The CDR3 consists of 14 residues. This CDR3 is CASRGTGFYNEQFF. CDR3 in DNA: TGTGCCAGTAGAGGGACAGGGTTTTACAATGAGCAGTTCTTC.

The genes are TRBV2 and TRBJ2-3, with D possibly TRBD2 on 5 matching bases. The CDR3 spans 14 residues. Per germline, CDR1 SNHLY and CDR2 FYNNEI. With 6 bases removed from V and 0 bases from J, the gap between germline ends came to 10 bases. The CDR3 is CASRGSTSTDTQYF. CDR3 nucleotide sequence: TGTGCCAGCAGGGGGAGTACTAGCACAGATACGCAGTATTTT.

The chain employs TRBV7-9 and TRBJ1-2; D ambiguous. Germline assignment: CDR1 SEHNR and CDR2 FQNEAQ (reference sequence). The length of the CDR3 is 13 residues. The V and J ends lost 1 base and 8 bases respectively, with 11 bases between them. CDR3 region: CASSLEAGRGYTF. CDR3 DNA: TGTGCCAGCAGCTTAGAAGCCGGGAGGGGCTACACCTTC.

The chain uses TRBV5-4 and TRBJ1-1; a possible D gene is TRBD1 (6 bases). Trimming cost V 4 bases and J 5 bases, with 12 bases left between them. Germline V gene sequence: CDR1 SGHNT, CDR2 YYREEE (reference sequence). The CDR3 contains 13 residues. Written as DNA, the CDR3 is TGTGCCAGCAGCCGAACAGGGTGGACTGAAGCTTTCTTT. As protein: CASSRTGWTEAFF.

The J gene is TRBJ2-5, the V gene TRBV28, with a tentative D call TRBD1 (6 bases). The CDR3 is 14 residues long. CDR1 and CDR2 from the germline V gene are MDHEN and SYDVKM. V lost 2 bases and J 2 bases, leaving 9 bases between the germline ends. The chain's CDR3 is CASSLTGFQETQYF. The DNA for the CDR3 is TGTGCCAGCAGTTTAACAGGGTTTCAAGAGACCCAGTACTTC.

CDR3 sequence (DNA): TGTGCCAGCAGCTTAATGGGGGACTTTCAAGAGACCCAGTACTTC. This gives the protein CASSLMGDFQETQYF. The chain is built from TRBV7-3 and TRBJ2-5; weak D call: TRBD2 (6 bases). The CDR3 sequence is 15 residues long. V lost 1 base and J 2 bases, leaving 11 bases between the germline ends. Germline V gene lookup returns CDR1 SGHTA and CDR2 FQGTGA.